This T cell receptor (beta chain) was recovered during a study of CD8 T cells in ankylosing spondylitis. Findings of the study overall: What appeared characteristic of ankylosing spondylitis blood was a TCR beta motif of several highly homologous variants.

In this sample, this clonotype turned up a few times. Antigen unknown. MiXCR, run by TCRdb on the 5' RACE reads, gives a single entry per CDR3 protein. The sample has about 540,000 distinct CDR3 sequences, 12% seen once. This receptor was taken from a male donor with ankylosing spondylitis. Specimen: blood, either unsorted or a sorted T cell fraction (not recorded which).

CDR3 bases: TGCAGCGTTGATTTTGGGCTTTTTGACTCTGAAGCTTTCTTT. Translating it yields CSVDFGLFDSEAFF. The chain joins TRBV29-1 to TRBJ1-1; no clear D gene. The CDR3 is 14 residues long. V lost 3 bases and J lost 6, with 17 bases in between. The germline V gene encodes CDR1 SQVTM and CDR2 ANQGSEA. The variable domain in full, completed from reference TRBV29-1 and TRBJ1-1, reads SAVISQKPSRDICQRGTSLTIQCQVDSQVTMMFWYRQQPGQSLTLIATANQGSEATYESGFVIDKFPISRPNLTFSTLTVSNMSPEDSSIYLCSVDFGLFDSEAFFGQGTRLTVV.